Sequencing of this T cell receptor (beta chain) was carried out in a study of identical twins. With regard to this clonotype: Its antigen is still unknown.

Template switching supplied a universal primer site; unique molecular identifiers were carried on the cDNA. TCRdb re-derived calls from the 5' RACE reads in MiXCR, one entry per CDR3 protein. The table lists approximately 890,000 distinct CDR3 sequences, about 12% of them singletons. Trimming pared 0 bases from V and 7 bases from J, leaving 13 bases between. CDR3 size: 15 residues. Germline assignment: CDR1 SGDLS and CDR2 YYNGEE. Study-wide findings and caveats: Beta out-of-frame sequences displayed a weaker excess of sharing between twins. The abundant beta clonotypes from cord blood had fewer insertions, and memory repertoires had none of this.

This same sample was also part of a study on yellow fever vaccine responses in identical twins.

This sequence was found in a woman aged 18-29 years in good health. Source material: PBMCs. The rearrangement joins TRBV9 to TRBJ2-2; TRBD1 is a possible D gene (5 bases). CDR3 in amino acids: CASSVEPGSGGELFF. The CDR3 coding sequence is TGTGCCAGCAGCGTAGAGCCAGGGTCGGGCGGGGAGCTGTTTTTT.